This T cell receptor beta chain was profiled in a study of cytomegalovirus exposure and HLA in healthy donors. This clone was recorded a few times. V was pared by 6 bases and J by 2 bases, with 5 bases between. Germline V CDR1 and CDR2: MDHEN, SYDVKM. CDR3 length equals 12 residues. Vbeta (60) and Jbeta (13) primers were used in the PCR. The data were produced by immunoSEQ multiplex PCR, yet TCRdb's version contains in-frame clones alone and is incomplete. The data contain around 170,000 clones, around three quarters of them singletons. The TCR originated in a woman aged 50 to 60 in good health and CMV-seropositive. The chain combines TRBV28 with TRBJ1-3; D remains ambiguous. The sample was PBMCs. CDR3 DNA sequence: TGTGCCAGCAGCCTTGCTGGAAACACCATATATTTT. It codes for CASSLAGNTIYF.